This entry concerns a single T cell receptor (beta chain). The antigen is unknown. The data belong to a study of vaccination and CD4 T cells after COVID-19. Study-level results: Spike mono-reactivity was found in 304 of the 307 vaccine-specific clones identified in convalescent patients.

Germline loops: CDR1 MGHRA, CDR2 YSYEKL. This CDR3 comprises 14 residues. V was shortened by 1 base and J by 3 bases, with 10 bases between the two germline ends. As for treatment: roughly 10-day PBMC culture with coronavirus spike peptide pools or control peptides (ViraFEST assay). The Oncomine TCR Beta short-read assay generated sequence data from the DNA of cultured CD4+ T cells. TCRdb fed the PCR reads into MiXCR, producing one record per CDR3 protein. The sample holds 15,000 to 20,000 distinct CDR3 sequences, roughly 53% seen once. The material sequenced was CD4+ T cells from blood, cultured in vitro. The chain recombines TRBV4-1 with TRBJ2-7; D gene uncertain. The receptor comes from a human donor who had recovered from COVID-19. The CDR3 DNA follows: TGCGCCAGCAGCCAAGCAGTGGAAGACTACGAGCAGTACTTC. Translated: CASSQAVEDYEQYF.